These 30 T cell receptor beta chains share one sample of origin, sequenced in a study of OX40 agonist ivuxolimab in advanced cancers. The protocol used for the library was the immunoSEQ multiplex PCR assay. TCRdb obtained this table from immuneACCESS and retained in-frame rearrangements with V and J assigned. These tables miss some clones; where compared with another copy, unresolved V genes account for less than half of the shortfall, and the remainder is unexplained. The sample records roughly 7,000 clones, roughly 74% of which are singletons. Jointly, the top ten make up approximately 20% of the sample. The sample here was CD4+ or CD8+ T cells sorted from blood, taken in a trial of the OX40 agonist ivuxolimab. These receptors originate from an adult with an advanced solid tumor such as melanoma, head and neck, liver or kidney cancer.

The chain links TRBV4-3 to TRBJ2-1; D is unclear. The V end was cut by 0 bases, the J end by 7 bases, with 7 bases between. The CDR3 sequence is 13 residues long. Per the germline V gene, CDR1 is LGHNA and CDR2 is YSLEER. The DNA of the CDR3 is TGCGCCAGCAGCCAAGAAGGGTGGAATGAGCAGTTCTTC. This translates into CASSQEGWNEQFF.

Note on this clone: One junction end does not reproduce the germline sequence, and a read error may be involved. The DNA for the CDR3 is TGTGCCAGCAGTTACTTGGCGGGGGGCCAACAGACCCAGTACTTC. Translation gives CASSYLAGGQQTQYF. The chain links TRBV6-5 to TRBJ2-5, with TRBD2 matching 8 bases. The CDR3 covers 15 residues. In germline, CDR1 is MNHEY, CDR2 SVGAGI.

The chain has TRBV6-1 and TRBJ2-5, with a possible D match to TRBD1 (6 bases). Between the trimmed V and J ends, which lost 5 bases and 0 bases, there was a span of 7 bases. The CDR3 is 13 residues long. Germline lookup yields CDR1 MNHNS and CDR2 SASEGT. In DNA form, the CDR3 reads TGTGCCAGCAGTCAGGGGTACCAAGAGACCCAGTACTTC. Amino acids: CASSQGYQETQYF.

This rearrangement joins TRBV11-2 to TRBJ2-1; no reliable D call. The germline CDR1 and CDR2 sequences are SGHAT and FQNNGV. The CDR3 consists of 18 residues. Trimming shortened V by 0 bases and J by 0 bases, and 15 bases separated the two germline ends. CDR3 region: CASSLDVWGSSSYNEQFF. The DNA for the CDR3 is TGTGCCAGCAGCTTAGACGTTTGGGGATCCAGCTCCTACAATGAGCAGTTCTTC. Based on the CDR3 plus reference TRBV11-2 and TRBJ2-1, the full variable domain is EAGVAQSPRYKIIEKRQSVAFWCNPISGHATLYWYQQILGQGPKLLIQFQNNGVVDDSQLPKDRFSAERLKGVDSTLKIQPAKLEDSAVYLCASSLDVWGSSSYNEQFFGPGTRLTVL.

The chain combines TRBV2 with TRBJ1-1, with D possibly TRBD1 on 5 matching bases. The V gene lost 4 bases and the J gene lost 5 bases, with 11 bases spanning the gap. This CDR3 contains 13 residues. Per germline, CDR1 SNHLY and CDR2 FYNNEI. CDR3 region: CASSVQGGTEAFF. The CDR3 nucleotides read TGTGCCAGCAGTGTGCAGGGAGGAACTGAAGCTTTCTTT.

This clone has just one count. The DNA for the CDR3 is TGCGCCAGCAGCCAAGATATCGGGACACCTTTTAACTATGGCTACACCTTC. Its translation: CASSQDIGTPFNYGYTF. V is TRBV4-3 and J is TRBJ1-2; the D gene is possibly TRBD1 (6 bases). The V gene's germline CDR1 is LGHNA and CDR2 YSLEER. V lost 0 bases and J 1 base, leaving 15 bases between the germline ends. The CDR3 sequence is 17 residues long.

This clone was recorded a few times. The chain uses TRBV27 and TRBJ1-6; D ambiguous. CDR1 MNHEY and CDR2 SMNVEV come from the germline V gene (reference sequence). The CDR3 contains 15 residues. Trimming stripped 5 bases from V and 5 bases from J, with 13 bases between. The CDR3 DNA reads TGTGCCAGCAGTGTCGGACCGGCCCATAATTCACCCCTCCACTTT. It yields the protein CASSVGPAHNSPLHF.

The chain employs TRBV30 and TRBJ1-1; TRBD1 aligns across 8 bases. The CDR3 covers 14 residues. Germline V lookup: CDR1 GTSNPN, CDR2 SVGIG (reference sequence). Germline trimming cut 2 bases from V and 5 bases from J; bases unmatched to any gene: 7. The CDR3 loop reads CAWSPGTGSTEAFF. In DNA form, the CDR3 reads TGTGCCTGGAGTCCCGGGACAGGCTCAACTGAAGCTTTCTTT.

J is TRBJ2-5 and V is TRBV30; D remains ambiguous. Germline values: CDR1 GTSNPN, CDR2 SVGIG (reference sequence). Trimming left V 3 bases short and J 7 bases short, with 15 bases between. The CDR3 spans 13 residues. CDR3 DNA: TGTGCCTGGAGGGAGACGAGGCTTTGGACCCAGTACTTC. It is translated as CAWRETRLWTQYF.

The chain links TRBV29-1 to TRBJ2-7; the match to TRBD1 covers 9 bases. This CDR3 contains 14 residues. The V segment lost 6 bases and the J segment 3 bases; nucleotides outside the gene matches: 9. Germline V lookup: CDR1 SQVTM, CDR2 ANQGSEA. CDR3 protein: CSVQDRGYSYEQYF. The CDR3 nucleotides read TGCAGCGTCCAGGACAGGGGCTACAGCTACGAGCAGTACTTC.

Judged by abundance, this clone is medium-sized. This chain connects TRBV10-1 to TRBJ2-3; 11 nucleotides agree with TRBD2. The CDR3 has 16 amino acids. Per the germline V gene, CDR1 is WNHNN and CDR2 is SYGVQD (reference sequence). V was clipped by 4 bases and J by 8 bases; unmatched bases: 11. CDR3 DNA sequence: TGCGCCAGCAGTGTGGTGGTAGCGGGGGGGCCGGGTACGCAGTATTTT. Protein product: CASSVVVAGGPGTQYF.

The chain combines TRBV6-5 with TRBJ2-1; D not resolved. Trimming pared 0 bases from V and 3 bases from J, leaving 6 bases between. The CDR3 has 14 residues. The germline V gene encodes CDR1 MNHEY and CDR2 SVGAGI. The DNA of the CDR3 is TGTGCCAGCAGTTACTCAGCCGACTACAATGAGCAGTTCTTC. Its translation is CASSYSADYNEQFF.

CDR3 amino acids: CASSIRGSPYEQYF. CDR3 nucleotides: TGTGCCAGCTCGATTAGGGGGAGCCCCTACGAGCAGTACTTC. This chain connects TRBV5-4 to TRBJ2-7; tentative D call: TRBD1 (6 bases). The germline V and J ends were trimmed by 7 bases and 2 bases, with 16 bases remaining between them. Germline lookup yields CDR1 SGHNT and CDR2 YYREEE (reference sequence). The CDR3 sequence is 14 residues long.

The CDR3 region has the DNA TGTGCCAGCAGTTTCGGAGGACTGCCAGGGGTTGGAGAGCAGTACTTC. This translates into CASSFGGLPGVGEQYF. This chain uses TRBV27 with TRBJ2-7, with a tentative D call TRBD1 (6 bases). Germline loops: CDR1 MNHEY, CDR2 SMNVEV (reference sequence). CDR3 length: 16 amino acids. Trimming shortened V by 3 bases and J by 7 bases, and 22 bases separated the two germline ends.

The V call is TRBV6-1, the J call TRBJ1-2; the match to TRBD1 covers 7 bases. V trimming: 1 base; J trimming: 7 bases; junction bases outside the gene matches: 3. CDR1 is MNHNS, CDR2 SASEGT, per germline. This CDR3 region has 13 residues. CDR3 residues: CASSEDRGFGYTF. In DNA, the CDR3 is TGTGCCAGCAGTGAAGACAGGGGCTTTGGCTACACCTTC.

This chain links TRBV7-8 with TRBJ2-7, with a tentative D call TRBD1 (5 bases). V was pared by 2 bases and J by 0 bases, with 11 bases between. Germline loops: CDR1 SGHVS, CDR2 FQNEAQ. The CDR3 consists of 15 residues. The CDR3 DNA sequence: TGTGCCAGCAGCTTATATCAGGGTCCCTCCTACGAGCAGTACTTC. Its protein product is CASSLYQGPSYEQYF.

This clone was seen a handful of times. The chain links TRBV29-1 to TRBJ1-1; tentative D call: TRBD1 (6 bases). CDR3 length equals 14 residues. The germline V and J ends were trimmed by 5 bases and 1 base, with 14 bases remaining between them. From germline, CDR1 is SQVTM and CDR2 ANQGSEA. CDR3 protein: CSVHPGHTNTEAFF. Here the CDR3 DNA reads TGCAGCGTTCACCCGGGACACACGAACACTGAAGCTTTCTTT.

The rearrangement links TRBV5-4 to TRBJ2-5, with TRBD2 identical over 10 bases. V lost 4 bases and J lost 5; bases outside the gene matches: 8. The CDR3 has 15 residues. Germline-derived CDR1 and CDR2 are SGHNT and YYREEE (reference sequence). The CDR3: CASSPAGGPRETQYF. The CDR3 DNA follows: TGTGCCAGCAGCCCAGCGGGGGGGCCCCGGGAGACCCAGTACTTC.

The J gene is TRBJ1-1, the V gene TRBV6-6; 8 bases map to TRBD1. Germline assignment: CDR1 MNHNY and CDR2 SVGAGI (reference sequence). Germline trimming cut 7 bases from V and 4 bases from J; bases unmatched to any gene: 5. This CDR3 is 13 amino acids long. The CDR3, as DNA: TGTGCCAGCACCACAGGGGGGATCACTGAAGCTTTCTTT. The encoded protein is CASTTGGITEAFF.

The genes are TRBV9 and TRBJ2-4; unclear D gene. The CDR3 spans 15 residues. Germline V gene data show CDR1 as SGDLS and CDR2 as YYNGEE. V gave up 3 bases and J gave up 6 bases, with 16 bases separating them. CDR3 sequence (DNA): TGTGCCAGCAGCGCTTCGACGGGTTCCGGAAACATTCAGTACTTC. It codes for CASSASTGSGNIQYF. The full variable domain, completed using reference TRBV9 and TRBJ2-4, is DSGVTQTPKHLITATGQRVTLRCSPRSGDLSVYWYQQSLDQGLQFLIQYYNGEERAKGNILERFSAQQFPDLHSELNLSSLELGDSALYFCASSASTGSGNIQYFGAGTRLSVL.

This chain connects TRBV18 to TRBJ2-3; D uncertain. Germline assignment: CDR1 KGHSH and CDR2 LQKENI. The CDR3 covers 13 residues. With 7 bases removed from V and 2 bases from J, the gap between germline ends came to 10 bases. CDR3 sequence: CASYAAATDTQYF. CDR3 nucleotide sequence: TGTGCCAGCTACGCGGCGGCCACAGATACGCAGTATTTT. The full variable domain, completed using reference TRBV18 and TRBJ2-3, is NAGVMQNPRHLVRRRGQEARLRCSPMKGHSHVYWYRQLPEEGLKFMVYLQKENIIDESGMPKERFSAEFPKEGPSILRIQQVVRGDSAAYFCASYAAATDTQYFGPGTRLTVL.

This sequence joins TRBV5-6 and TRBJ2-7; tentatively, D is TRBD2 (6 bases). The V gene lost 5 bases and the J gene lost 2 bases, with 14 bases spanning the gap. The CDR3 extends over 14 amino acids. Germline assignment: CDR1 SGHDT and CDR2 YYEEEE. DNA for the CDR3: TGTGCCAGCAGGGGAGGCAGGGTCCCCTACGAGCAGTACTTC. Translating it yields CASRGGRVPYEQYF. Using reference TRBV5-6 and TRBJ2-7 for the parts outside the CDR3, the full variable domain is DAGVTQSPTHLIKTRGQQVTLRCSPKSGHDTVSWYQQALGQGPQFIFQYYEEEERQRGNFPDRFSGHQFPNYSSELNVNALLLGDSALYLCASRGGRVPYEQYFGPGTRLTVT.

The J gene is TRBJ1-1, the V gene TRBV19; D uncertain. The CDR3 spans 12 residues. The germline V gene encodes CDR1 LNHDA and CDR2 SQIVND (reference sequence). The V end lost 1 base, the J end lost 0 bases, and 0 bases lay between the germline ends. CDR3 sequence: CASSIVNTEAFF. The CDR3 nucleotides are TGTGCCAGTAGTATAGTGAACACTGAAGCTTTCTTT.

The rearrangement links TRBV5-6 to TRBJ2-7; 15 bases line up with TRBD2. The CDR3 spans 15 residues. V was pared by 3 bases and J by 7 bases, with 5 bases of the junction left unmatched. Germline-derived CDR1 and CDR2 are SGHDT and YYEEEE. The CDR3 protein is CASSWTSGGAKEQYF. CDR3 DNA sequence: TGTGCCAGCAGCTGGACTAGCGGGGGGGCGAAGGAGCAGTACTTC.

This chain connects TRBV7-9 to TRBJ1-1; D is possibly TRBD1 (5 bases). The germline V gene encodes CDR1 SEHNR and CDR2 FQNEAQ (reference sequence). V was shortened by 5 bases and J by 6 bases, with 7 bases between the two germline ends. CDR3 length: 11 amino acids. The CDR3, as DNA: TGTGCCAGCAGCCCGGGGGCTGAAGCTTTCTTT. This translates into CASSPGAEAFF.

The rearrangement joins TRBV25-1 to TRBJ1-4; TRBD1 is a possible D gene (6 bases). The CDR3 extends over 13 amino acids. Per germline, CDR1 MGHDK and CDR2 SYGVNS. V was clipped by 0 bases and J by 13 bases, with 12 bases between them. CDR3 nucleotides: TGTGCCAGCAGTGAATACCGGGACATCGGACTGTTTTTT. Its protein is CASSEYRDIGLFF.

This clone was recorded only once. This chain connects TRBV27 to TRBJ1-1; D is unclear. The CDR3 length is 13 residues. V shed 9 bases and J shed 1 base, with 12 bases lying between them. The germline V gene has CDR1 MNHEY and CDR2 SMNVEV (reference sequence). CDR3 DNA: TGTGCCAGTATGAGAACGGGGAACACTGAAGCTTTCTTT. Encoded protein: CASMRTGNTEAFF.

The chain has TRBV11-2 and TRBJ2-1; D unclear. V was trimmed by 5 bases and J by 0 bases, leaving 8 bases between them. There are 14 residues in the CDR3. Germline values: CDR1 SGHAT, CDR2 FQNNGV. The CDR3: CASSEWGSYNEQFF. DNA for the CDR3: TGTGCCAGCAGCGAATGGGGCTCCTACAATGAGCAGTTCTTC.

The rearrangement joins TRBV4-3 to TRBJ1-3; D uncertain. The germline CDR1 and CDR2 sequences are LGHNA and YSLEER. The CDR3 sequence is 15 residues long. The V end was cut by 1 base, the J end by 2 bases, with 9 bases between. CDR3 region: CASSQGAGTGNTIYF. DNA of the CDR3: TGCGCCAGCAGCCAAGGAGCCGGGACTGGAAACACCATATATTTT.

The chain recombines TRBV11-2 with TRBJ2-2; tentative D call: TRBD2 (5 bases). In germline, CDR1 is SGHAT, CDR2 FQNNGV. Trimming stripped 1 base from V and 4 bases from J, with 10 bases between. The CDR3 has 15 residues. DNA of the CDR3: TGTGCCAGCAGCTTAGGACTATCGGGCACCGGGGAGCTGTTTTTT. Its translation is CASSLGLSGTGELFF.